This passage covers 6 T cell receptor beta chains from one sample sequenced in a study of graft-versus-host responses after intestinal transplantation. The repertoire was sequenced with immunoSEQ multiplex PCR; TCRdb's copy has only in-frame clones and lacks some. This sample yields about 57,000 clones, of which 85% to 90% are seen a single time; less than 2% belongs to the top ten. This sample comprised PBMCs, obtained 26 days after transplant. These receptors came from a human patient who received an intestinal transplant, so some T cells may come from the graft donor.

This CDR3 is CSVGGMNTEAFF. DNA for the CDR3: TGCAGCGTTGGAGGGATGAACACTGAAGCTTTCTTT. This sequence joins TRBV29-1 and TRBJ1-1; D remains ambiguous. The V gene's germline CDR1 is SQVTM and CDR2 ANQGSEA. The CDR3 contains 12 residues. The V and J ends lost 4 bases and 0 bases respectively, with 6 bases between them.

The rearrangement links TRBV11-2 to TRBJ2-1; 7 positions agree with TRBD2. The CDR3 is 15 residues long. J lost 3 bases, V lost 5 bases, and 7 bases had no gene match. CDR1 is SGHAT, CDR2 FQNNGV, per germline. In nucleotides, the CDR3 is TGTGCCAGCAGCCCCCGACTAGCAGACTACAATGAGCAGTTCTTC. The encoded protein is CASSPRLADYNEQFF.

The rearrangement links TRBV6-1 to TRBJ1-5; a weak D match, TRBD1 (5 bases). Germline V lookup: CDR1 MNHNS, CDR2 SASEGT. The CDR3 totals 14 residues. Deletions cut 0 bases from V and 2 bases from J, with 5 bases between. The CDR3 protein is CASSEAGGNQPQHF. As DNA, the CDR3 is TGTGCCAGCAGTGAAGCAGGGGGCAATCAGCCCCAGCATTTT.

The chain combines TRBV9 with TRBJ2-3; 7 nucleotides align to TRBD2. Trimming took 6 bases from V and 3 from J; bases not matched to a gene: 10. The CDR3 is made up of 15 amino acids. Germline assignment: CDR1 SGDLS and CDR2 YYNGEE. CDR3 amino acids: CASNGGRWGTDTQYF. CDR3 coding DNA: TGTGCCAGCAACGGCGGGAGATGGGGGACAGATACGCAGTATTTT.

The genes are TRBV5-1 and TRBJ2-3; D is undetermined. The CDR3 is 12 residues long. Germline-derived CDR1 and CDR2 are SGHRS and YFSETQ. Trimming cost V 4 bases and J 6 bases, with 9 bases left between them. Written as DNA, the CDR3 is TGCGCCAGCAGCCTAGAGTTGGATACGCAGTATTTT. Its protein is CASSLELDTQYF.

CDR3 region: CASSFWEGLVNQPQHF. Written as DNA, the CDR3 is TGTGCCAGCAGTTTTTGGGAGGGCTTGGTAAATCAGCCCCAGCATTTT. The rearrangement joins TRBV28 to TRBJ1-5; no clear D gene. Between the trimmed V and J ends, which lost 3 bases and 4 bases, there was a span of 16 bases. The CDR3 contains 16 residues. Germline-derived CDR1 and CDR2 are MDHEN and SYDVKM. Complete variable domain (other parts from reference TRBV28 and TRBJ1-5): DVKVTQSSRYLVKRTGEKVFLECVQDMDHENMFWYRQDPGLGLRLIYFSYDVKMKEKGDIPEGYSVSREKKERFSLILESASTNQTSMYLCASSFWEGLVNQPQHFGDGTRLSIL.